A single sample is the source of the 3 T cell receptor beta chains below, sequenced in a study of neurological immune-mediated disorders (dated by TCRdb to the late 2010s). What the time point label conveys for this sample: longitudinal time-point 3. The library was obtained by 5' RACE. Sequencing took place on an Illumina HiSeq 2500. Starting from the raw public reads, TCRdb applied fastp trimming at Q25, assembled clones with MiXCR and retained in-frame beta chains. CDR3 protein sequences are deduplicated, and each keeps its most common genes and DNA. In all, the sample holds 85,000 to 110,000 distinct CDR3 sequences, and 10% to 13% of those were seen once. The leading ten clones occupy approximately 3.4% of the sample. The sequenced material came from PBMCs. The receptors shown here come from a female donor with HTLV-1-associated myelopathy (HAM/TSP).

V gene TRBV6-1 combines with J gene TRBJ2-3; TRBD2 agrees at 8 bases. CDR3 length: 14 amino acids. CDR1 and CDR2 from the germline V gene are MNHNS and SASEGT. After removal of 7 bases from V and 4 bases from J, the junction contained 7 bases not matched to a gene. This CDR3 is CASKVSGVSDTQYF. The CDR3 nucleotides read TGTGCCAGCAAAGTTAGCGGGGTCTCAGATACGCAGTATTTT.

At least ten counts were recorded for this clonotype. This chain links TRBV2 with TRBJ1-2; possibly TRBD1 for D (5 bases). The germline CDR1 and CDR2 sequences are SNHLY and FYNNEI. With 4 bases removed from V and 3 bases from J, the gap between germline ends came to 15 bases. CDR3 size: 15 residues. CDR3 amino acids: CASSGGGRDHYGYTF. CDR3 DNA: TGTGCCAGCAGTGGAGGTGGCAGGGATCACTATGGCTACACCTTC.

This clonotype was recorded at least ten times. The chain carries TRBV20-1 and TRBJ2-1; D is undetermined. V was clipped by 6 bases and J by 0 bases, with 0 bases between them. Germline lookup yields CDR1 DFQATT and CDR2 SNEGSKA (reference sequence). The CDR3 consists of 10 residues. CDR3 sequence: CSASYNEQFF. In DNA form, the CDR3 reads TGCAGTGCCTCCTACAATGAGCAGTTCTTC.